A single sample gave rise to the 3 T cell receptor beta chains below, sequenced in a study of OX40 agonist ivuxolimab in advanced cancers. Clones were read by immunoSEQ multiplex PCR, and TCRdb kept only the in-frame ones, dropping some. Among around 16,000 clones listed, around 88% were seen once. The specimen was CD4+ or CD8+ T cells sorted from blood, collected in a trial of the OX40 agonist ivuxolimab. The receptors originated from an adult with an advanced solid tumor such as melanoma, head and neck, liver or kidney cancer.

This clone was seen a handful of times. The V gene is TRBV7-2, the J gene TRBJ2-7, with TRBD1 matching 9 bases. The CDR3 sequence is 14 residues long. Trimming took 3 bases from V and 3 from J; bases not matched to a gene: 3. The V gene's germline CDR1 is SGHTA and CDR2 FQGNSA. CDR3 DNA sequence: TGTGCCAGCAGCTTGACAGGGGGAAGCTACGAGCAGTACTTC. Protein product: CASSLTGGSYEQYF.

This clone came up a few times. The chain combines TRBV7-9 with TRBJ2-7, with a tentative D call TRBD2 (6 bases). V lost 5 bases and J 6 bases, leaving 17 bases between the germline ends. In germline, CDR1 is SEHNR, CDR2 FQNEAQ (reference sequence). The CDR3 extends over 14 amino acids. CDR3 bases: TGTGCCAGCAGCCCTCGGGGACTCCGGGGCGAGCAGTACTTC. Protein: CASSPRGLRGEQYF.

V and J are TRBV21-1 and TRBJ2-1; the listed D gene, TRBD2, was not tested against the DNA. TRBV21-1 is termed a pseudogene. The CDR3 totals 16 residues. The CDR3 DNA reads TGTGCCAGCAGCAGAACCTTAGCGGCTCCCTACAATGAGCAGTTCTTC. Protein: CASSRTLAAPYNEQFF.